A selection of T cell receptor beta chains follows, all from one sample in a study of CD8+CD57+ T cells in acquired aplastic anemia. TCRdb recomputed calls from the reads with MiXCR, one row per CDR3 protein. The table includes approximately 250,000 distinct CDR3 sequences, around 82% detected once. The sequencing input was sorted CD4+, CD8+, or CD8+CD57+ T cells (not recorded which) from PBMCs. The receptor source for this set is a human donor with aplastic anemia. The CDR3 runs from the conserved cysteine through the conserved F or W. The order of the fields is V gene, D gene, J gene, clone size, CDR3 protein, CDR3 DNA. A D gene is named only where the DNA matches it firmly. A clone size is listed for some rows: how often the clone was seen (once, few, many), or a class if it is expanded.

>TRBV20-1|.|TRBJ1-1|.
CSARSWATHYTEAFF
TGCAGTGCTAGGAGTTGGGCAACACATTACACTGAAGCTTTCTTT
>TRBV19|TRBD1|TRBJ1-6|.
CASTPMVTGNNSPLHF
TGTGCCAGTACCCCGATGGTGACAGGGAATAATTCACCCCTCCACTTT
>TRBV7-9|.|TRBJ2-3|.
CASSLLDPGTRYF
TGTGCCAGCAGCTTGTTAGACCCCGGTACGCGGTATTTT
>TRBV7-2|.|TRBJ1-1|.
CASSLEARLNTEAFF
TGTGCCAGCAGCTTAGAGGCGCGGCTGAACACTGAAGCTTTCTTT
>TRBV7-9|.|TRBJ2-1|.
CASSLVERLSAYNF
TGTGCCAGCAGCTTAGTCGAGCGGTTAAGCGCCTACAATTTC
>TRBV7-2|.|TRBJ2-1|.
CASSSHPGENEQFF
TGTGCCAGCAGCTCCCATCCTGGCGAGAATGAGCAGTTCTTC
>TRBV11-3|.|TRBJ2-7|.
CASSFNLRGHEQYF
TGTGCCAGCAGCTTCAACCTCAGAGGTCACGAGCAGTACTTC
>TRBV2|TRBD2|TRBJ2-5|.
CASSLAGGTTETQYF
TGTGCCAGCAGCTTAGCGGGCGGGACCACAGAGACCCAGTACTTC
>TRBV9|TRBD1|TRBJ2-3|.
CASRDGGQGTHTF
TGTGCCAGCAGGGACGGGGGACAGGGCACACATACGTTT
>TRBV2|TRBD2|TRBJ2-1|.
CASRHGLAESLFF
TGTGCCAGCAGACATGGACTAGCGGAAAGTCTGTTCTTC
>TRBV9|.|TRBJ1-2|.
CASSGRENYGYTF
TGTGCCAGCAGCGGCAGGGAGAACTATGGCTACACCTTC
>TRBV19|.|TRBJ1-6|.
CASSIASGAYNEPLLF
TGTGCCAGTAGTATAGCTAGCGGAGCCTACAATGAGCCGCTCCTCTTT
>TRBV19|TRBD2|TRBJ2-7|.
CASSRASGSSYEQYF
TGTGCCAGTAGTAGGGCTAGCGGGAGCTCCTACGAGCAGTACTTC
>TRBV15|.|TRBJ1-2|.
CASSRRNKGLDYCYTF
TGTGCCAGCAGCAGACGGAACAAGGGATTGGACTATTGCTACACCTTC
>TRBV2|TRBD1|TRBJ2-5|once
CASSLRTGQGGETQYF
TGTGCCAGCAGCCTAAGGACTGGACAGGGCGGAGAGACCCAGTACTTC
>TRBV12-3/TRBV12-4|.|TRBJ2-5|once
CASTKAAYQETQYF
TGTGCCAGCACCAAAGCGGCGTACCAAGAGACCCAGTACTTC
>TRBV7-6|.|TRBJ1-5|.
CASSLDGTTEALFF
TGTGCCAGCAGCTTAGACGGGACGACTGAAGCTTTGTTTTTT
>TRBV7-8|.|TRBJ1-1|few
CASSLAGGPEAFF
TGTGCCAGCAGCTTAGCGGGAGGTCCCGAAGCTTTCTTT
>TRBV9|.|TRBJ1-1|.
CASGGAGNIPEFFF
TGTGCCAGCGGCGGGGCTGGGAACATTCCGGAATTTTTCTTT
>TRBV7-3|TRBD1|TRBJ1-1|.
CASSFRGQVTETFF
TGTGCCAGCAGCTTTAGGGGGCAAGTCACTGAGACTTTCTTT
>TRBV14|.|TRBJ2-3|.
CASSVGNAAEHF
TGTGCCAGCAGCGTAGGGAATGCTGCGGAGCATTTT
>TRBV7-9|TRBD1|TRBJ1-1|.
CASSSDRANTEAVF
TGTGCCAGCAGCTCGGACAGGGCGAACACTGAAGCTGTCTTT
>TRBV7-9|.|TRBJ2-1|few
CASSSRHCEQYVEQFF
.
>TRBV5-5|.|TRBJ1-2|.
CASSLDRRGLDYGYTF
TGTGCCAGCAGCTTGGACAGGAGGGGCTTGGACTATGGCTACACCTTC
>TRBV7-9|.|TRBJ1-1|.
CASRGTTGSEAFF
TGTGCCAGCCGGGGCACTACAGGGAGTGAAGCTTTCTTT
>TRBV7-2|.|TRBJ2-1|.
CASSDGGSHDKLF
TGTGCCAGCAGCGATGGGGGGAGCCATGATAAGTTGTTT
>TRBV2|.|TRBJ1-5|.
CASRGSAYSNQPQHF
TGTGCCAGCAGAGGGTCAGCGTATAGCAATCAGCCCCAGCATTTT
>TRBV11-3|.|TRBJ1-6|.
CASSLDMGDSPLHF
TGTGCCAGCAGCTTAGACATGGGAGATTCACCCCTCCACTTT
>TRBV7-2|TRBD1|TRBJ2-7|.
CASSHSTGGIYEQYF
TGTGCCAGCAGCCATTCGACAGGGGGCATCTACGAGCAGTACTTC
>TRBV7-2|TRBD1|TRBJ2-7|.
CASSLTGTEFYEQYF
TGTGCCAGCAGCCTGACAGGGACAGAATTCTACGAGCAGTACTTC
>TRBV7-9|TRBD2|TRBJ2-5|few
CASSFQRSGGNF
TGTGCCAGCAGCTTTCAGAGAAGCGGGGGGAACTTT
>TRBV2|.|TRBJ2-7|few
CASSDGGTDKQYF
TGTGCCAGCAGTGATGGGGGCACCGATAAGCAGTACTTC